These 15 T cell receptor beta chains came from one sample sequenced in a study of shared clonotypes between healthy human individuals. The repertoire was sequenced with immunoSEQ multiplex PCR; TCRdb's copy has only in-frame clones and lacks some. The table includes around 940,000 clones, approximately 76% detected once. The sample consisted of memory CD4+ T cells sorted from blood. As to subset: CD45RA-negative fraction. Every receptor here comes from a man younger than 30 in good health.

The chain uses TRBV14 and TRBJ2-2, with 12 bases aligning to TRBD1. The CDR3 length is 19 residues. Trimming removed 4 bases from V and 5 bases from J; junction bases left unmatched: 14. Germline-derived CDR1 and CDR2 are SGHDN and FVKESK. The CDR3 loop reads CASSPGYTGQGAPTGELFF. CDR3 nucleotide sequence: TGTGCCAGCAGCCCGGGATACACGGGACAGGGGGCACCAACCGGGGAGCTGTTTTTT.

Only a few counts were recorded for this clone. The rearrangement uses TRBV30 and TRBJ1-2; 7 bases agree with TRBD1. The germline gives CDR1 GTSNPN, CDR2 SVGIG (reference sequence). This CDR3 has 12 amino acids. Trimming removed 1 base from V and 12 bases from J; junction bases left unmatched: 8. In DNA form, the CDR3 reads TGTGCCTGGAGTGCCCAGGGACAGTATAACACCTTC. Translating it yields CAWSAQGQYNTF.

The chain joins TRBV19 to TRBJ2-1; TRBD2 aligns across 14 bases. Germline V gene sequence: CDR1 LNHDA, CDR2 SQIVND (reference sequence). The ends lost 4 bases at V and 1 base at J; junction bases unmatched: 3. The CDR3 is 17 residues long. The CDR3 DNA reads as TGTGCCAGTAGTAAAGGACTAGCGGGAGGATCCTACAATGAGCAGTTCTTC. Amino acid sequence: CASSKGLAGGSYNEQFF.

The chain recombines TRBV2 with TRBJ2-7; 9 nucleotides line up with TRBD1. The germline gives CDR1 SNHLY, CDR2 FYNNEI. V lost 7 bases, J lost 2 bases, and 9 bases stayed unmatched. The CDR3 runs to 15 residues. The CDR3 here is CASTITGTGTYEQYF. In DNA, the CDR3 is TGTGCCAGCACCATAACCGGGACAGGGACCTACGAGCAGTACTTC.

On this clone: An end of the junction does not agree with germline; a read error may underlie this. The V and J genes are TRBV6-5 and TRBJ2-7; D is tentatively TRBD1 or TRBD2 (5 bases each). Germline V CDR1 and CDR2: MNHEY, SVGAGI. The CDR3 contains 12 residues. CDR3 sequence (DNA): TGTGCCAGCTCCCGGGACGGCCATGGGGTGAACTTC. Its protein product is CASSRDGHGVNF.

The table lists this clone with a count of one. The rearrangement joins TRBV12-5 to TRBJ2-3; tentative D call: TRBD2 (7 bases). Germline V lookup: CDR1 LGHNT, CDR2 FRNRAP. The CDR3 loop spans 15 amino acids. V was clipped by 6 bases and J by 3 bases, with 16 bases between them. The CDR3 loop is CASGRGGLGTDTQYF. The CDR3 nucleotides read TGTGCTAGTGGCCGCGGGGGCCTCGGGACAGATACGCAGTATTTT.

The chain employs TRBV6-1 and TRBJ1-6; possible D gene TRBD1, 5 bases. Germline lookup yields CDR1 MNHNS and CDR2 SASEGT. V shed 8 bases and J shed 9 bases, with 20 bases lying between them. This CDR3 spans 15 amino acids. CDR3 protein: CASLLGGERSSPLHF. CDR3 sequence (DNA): TGTGCCAGCCTCCTTGGGGGAGAGCGAAGTTCACCCCTCCACTTT.

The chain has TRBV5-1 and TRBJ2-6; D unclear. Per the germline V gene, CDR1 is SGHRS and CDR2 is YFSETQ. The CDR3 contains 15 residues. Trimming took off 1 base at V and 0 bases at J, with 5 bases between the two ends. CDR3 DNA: TGCGCCAGCAGCTTGACCAGCTCTGGGGCCAACGTCCTGACTTTC. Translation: CASSLTSSGANVLTF.

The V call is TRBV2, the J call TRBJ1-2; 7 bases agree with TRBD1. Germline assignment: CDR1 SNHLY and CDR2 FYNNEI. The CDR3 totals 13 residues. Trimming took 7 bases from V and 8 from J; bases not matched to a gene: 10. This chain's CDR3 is CASTDRELRGYTF. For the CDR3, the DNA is TGTGCCAGCACCGACAGGGAATTGAGGGGCTACACCTTC. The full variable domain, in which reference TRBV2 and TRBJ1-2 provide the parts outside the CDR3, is EPEVTQTPSHQVTQMGQEVILRCVPISNHLYFYWYRQILGQKVEFLVSFYNNEISEKSEIFDDQFSVERPDGSNFTLKIRSTKLEDSAMYFCASTDRELRGYTFGSGTRLTVV.

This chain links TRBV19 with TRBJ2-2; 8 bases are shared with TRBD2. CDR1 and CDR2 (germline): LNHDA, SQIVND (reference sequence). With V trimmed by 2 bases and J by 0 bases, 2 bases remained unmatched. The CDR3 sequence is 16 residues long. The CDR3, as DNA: TGTGCCAGTAGTATACTGACTAGCGCGAACACCGGGGAGCTGTTTTTT. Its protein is CASSILTSANTGELFF. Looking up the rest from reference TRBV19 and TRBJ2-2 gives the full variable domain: DGGITQSPKYLFRKEGQNVTLSCEQNLNHDAMYWYRQDPGQGLRLIYYSQIVNDFQKGDIAEGYSVSREKKESFPLTVTSAQKNPTAFYLCASSILTSANTGELFFGEGSRLTVL.

The CDR3 is CASSLGGDKDYEQYF. CDR3 bases: TGTGCCAGCAGCTTGGGCGGCGATAAAGACTACGAGCAGTACTTC. V is TRBV11-3 and J is TRBJ2-7; D unclear. The germline CDR1 and CDR2 sequences are SGHNT and YENEEA. The V end lost 3 bases, the J end lost 3 bases, and 15 bases lay between the germline ends. The CDR3 has 15 amino acids.

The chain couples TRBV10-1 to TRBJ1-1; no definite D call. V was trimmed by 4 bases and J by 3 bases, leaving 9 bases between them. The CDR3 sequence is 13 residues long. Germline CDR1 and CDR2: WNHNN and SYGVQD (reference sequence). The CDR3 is CASSGSKDTEAFF. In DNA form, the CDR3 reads TGCGCCAGCAGTGGGTCAAAAGACACTGAAGCTTTCTTT.

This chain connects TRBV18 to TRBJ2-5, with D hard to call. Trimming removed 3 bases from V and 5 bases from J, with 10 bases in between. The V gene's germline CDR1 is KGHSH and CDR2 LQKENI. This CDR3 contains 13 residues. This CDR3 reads CASSPKARETQYF. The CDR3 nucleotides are TGTGCCAGCTCACCGAAGGCTAGGGAGACCCAGTACTTC.

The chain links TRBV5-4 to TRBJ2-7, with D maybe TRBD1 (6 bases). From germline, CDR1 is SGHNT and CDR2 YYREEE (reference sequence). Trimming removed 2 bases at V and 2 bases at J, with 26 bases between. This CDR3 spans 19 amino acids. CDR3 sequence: CASSFQTGIAGPYTYEQYF. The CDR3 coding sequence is TGTGCCAGCAGCTTCCAAACAGGGATCGCCGGCCCCTACACCTACGAGCAGTACTTC.

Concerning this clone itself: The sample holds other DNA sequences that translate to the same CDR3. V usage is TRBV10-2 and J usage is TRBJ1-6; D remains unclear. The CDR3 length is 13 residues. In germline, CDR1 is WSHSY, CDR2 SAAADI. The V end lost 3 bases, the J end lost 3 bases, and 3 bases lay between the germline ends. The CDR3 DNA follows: TGCGCCAGCAGTGATAGCTATAATTCACCCCTCCACTTT. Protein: CASSDSYNSPLHF.